This T cell receptor beta chain was recovered during a study of blood T cell repertoires in COVID-19. Study-level information: Both acute and convalescent COVID-19 samples were obtained from the United States, Italy and Spain. PBMCs, B-cell-depleted T cells, or T cells provided the cDNA or gDNA that made up the material.

V was pared by 2 bases and J by 0 bases, with 16 bases between. The germline V gene encodes CDR1 SEHNR and CDR2 FQNEAQ (reference sequence). The CDR3 is 17 residues long. How the authors handled the data: For nucleated cells, counts were estimated from reference gene primer amplification. Method: immunoSEQ multiplex PCR; TCRdb's copy keeps in-frame clones and lacks some. That table is the source of V, J and clone size, and D and trimming were worked out from the DNA. The sample gives under 200,000 clones, roughly 84% of which show up once; over 2.5% is in the top ten. The sample comprised peripheral blood. The V gene is TRBV7-9, the J gene TRBJ1-2; D is unresolved. The TCR originated in a human donor with acute or convalescent COVID-19. The donor label of this sample is uncertain. The CDR3 nucleotides read TGTGCCAGCAGCTTATGGTCCTCTCAAAACTCTAACTATGGCTACACCTTC. This sequence encodes CASSLWSSQNSNYGYTF.